The rows below give T cell receptor beta chains drawn from one sample of a study of cytomegalovirus exposure and HLA in healthy donors. Libraries were prepared by immunoSEQ multiplex PCR; TCRdb keeps only in-frame clonotypes and omits some of them. Among around 190,000 clones listed, 85% to 90% were seen once. The sequencing input was PBMCs. These receptors originate from a woman under 30 in good health and CMV-seronegative. Both conserved end residues are part of each CDR3.

v_gene	j_gene	CDR3aa
TRBV9	TRBJ1-2	CASSASLLRPANYGYTF
TRBV2	TRBJ1-5	CASSGGDGNQPQHF
TRBV2	TRBJ2-4	CASQTGGLLAKNIQYF
TRBV4-2	TRBJ2-6	CASSQEGPRGSGANVLTF
TRBV7-9	TRBJ2-7	CASSLREGSYEQYF
TRBV19	TRBJ2-1	CATRAPRAWENEQFF
TRBV6-5	TRBJ1-1	CASSYSKRDNEAFF
TRBV4-1	TRBJ1-1	CASSHGQLNTEAFF
TRBV29-1	TRBJ2-3	CSAGLEAGEENTQYF
TRBV5-5	TRBJ2-3	CASSLGVAGDTDTQYF
TRBV7-3	TRBJ1-1	CASSAGGGLGTEAFF
TRBV4-2	TRBJ2-7	CASSQAYWYEQYF
TRBV9	TRBJ2-1	CASSVHQGAGNEQFF
TRBV5-1	TRBJ2-7	CASKLGGTYEQYF
TRBV14	TRBJ2-1	CASSQEGLAGGLYNEQFF
TRBV4-3	TRBJ2-1	CASSQELGPGNEQFF
TRBV4-1	TRBJ1-2	CASSVRDNLYGYTF
TRBV5-1	TRBJ2-7	CASRRTRESPYEQYF
TRBV6-5	TRBJ1-1	CASTETDRGNTEAFF
TRBV2	TRBJ2-3	CASRIRLAGGYTDTQYF
TRBV11-2	TRBJ2-3	CASSPVASTDTQYF
TRBV6-6	TRBJ2-7	CASSRDSYEQYF
TRBV15	TRBJ2-7	CATSRDLGLSYEQYF
TRBV18	TRBJ1-1	CASSLTGFPTEAFF
TRBV7-6	TRBJ2-3	CASSPRTGTDTQYF
TRBV28	TRBJ2-1	CASSSTGGGHNEQFF
TRBV7-9	TRBJ1-1	CASSLAQGNTEAFF
TRBV19	TRBJ2-7	CASSPRGGRGPGSYEQYF
TRBV21-1	TRBJ2-7	CASFTPRDSSYEQYF
TRBV6-5	TRBJ1-1	CASRPRQGGTEAFF
TRBV29-1	TRBJ2-5	CSVQVQETQYF
TRBV5-1	TRBJ2-7	CASSPGTASGEQYF
TRBV10-2	TRBJ2-1	CASLTPGTGVNEQFF
TRBV19	TRBJ2-5	CASSSRTGPETQYF
TRBV7-9	TRBJ2-2	CASSLITGGLAGELFF
TRBV19	TRBJ2-3	CASTWGQTSTDTQYF
TRBV18	TRBJ1-4	CASSPQGASEKLFF
TRBV5-4	TRBJ1-6	CASSLGQGNSPLHF
TRBV6-1	TRBJ2-5	CASRGTGQETQYF
TRBV12-5	TRBJ2-7	CASGLRQDSYEQYF
TRBV2	TRBJ2-2	CASRGTVTGELFF
TRBV6-5	TRBJ1-1	CASSSPGGEAFF
TRBV9	TRBJ2-1	CASSVGTGVYNEQFF
TRBV4-2	TRBJ1-1	CASSQQTGGQGAEAFF
TRBV7-2	TRBJ2-7	CASSAYGGGAYEQYF